This entry is about one T cell receptor (beta chain). Its target is unknown. TCRdb passed the 5' RACE reads through MiXCR, listing each CDR3 protein once. Of tens of thousands of distinct CDR3 sequences detected, around 3.9% appear once; the ten largest clones hold about 6.3%. This specimen belongs to a study of early T cells in non-severe SARS-CoV-2 infection. Study background: Sequencing of unsorted whole blood was done on bulk RNA, leaving chains unpaired.

Findings and limits, study-wide: Matching against VDJdb likely underestimated virus-specific expansions, favoring anti-spike CD8.

Per germline, CDR1 MNHEY and CDR2 SVGEGT. The CDR3 loop spans 15 amino acids. After removal of 6 bases from V and 2 bases from J, the junction contained 7 bases not matched to a gene. This sequence joins TRBV6-2 or TRBV6-3 and TRBJ2-7; 10 nucleotides match TRBD1. Sequencing was done on a sample of whole blood. The TCR comes from an adult who was a healthcare worker with PCR-confirmed SARS-CoV-2 infection or an uninfected control (not recorded which). CDR3 protein: CASSVTGQGTYEQYF. The CDR3 coding sequence is TGTGCCAGCAGCGTTACGGGACAGGGGACCTACGAGCAGTACTTC.